This TCR beta chain was observed in a study of tumour-infiltrating T cells in Burkitt lymphoma. Study-wide background: The Burkitt lymphoma cohort spanned all epidemiological subtypes. Productive clonality predicted overall and progression-free survival.

Germline V lookup: CDR1 LGHNA, CDR2 YSLEER. V was pared by 3 bases and J by 0 bases, with 11 bases between. This CDR3 region has 15 residues. This clone was picked up a small number of times. The antigen is not known. Produced via immunoSEQ multiplex PCR; TCRdb's table is partial and in-frame only. The sample consists of more than 40,000 clones, around 30% of them appearing once. General study points: Public clonotypes, several, appeared across numerous Burkitt lymphoma patients.

The receptor was isolated from a human donor with Burkitt lymphoma. The chain combines TRBV4-3 with TRBJ1-2; unclear D gene. Sequencing input: tumor tissue. DNA for the CDR3: TGCGCCAGCAGCCATTTGGTCCCAGCTAACTATGGCTACACCTTC. It specifies CASSHLVPANYGYTF.